This T cell receptor (beta chain) originates from a study of blood T cell repertoires in COVID-19. Sequencing was performed with immunoSEQ multiplex PCR; in TCRdb, only in-frame clones are kept and a portion is missing. The sample consists of 85,000 to 95,000 clones, 75% to 90% of them appearing once. The ends lost 4 bases at V and 6 bases at J; junction bases unmatched: 9. Germline CDR1 is SGHNT and CDR2 is YYREEE (reference sequence). The CDR3 consists of 14 residues. Input material: peripheral blood. This receptor was taken from a woman of 80 years or more with acute or convalescent COVID-19. The chain employs TRBV5-4 and TRBJ2-7; 8 nucleotides agree with TRBD1. The CDR3 here is CASSRPGQGGEQYF. The CDR3 coding sequence is TGTGCCAGCAGCAGGCCAGGACAGGGTGGCGAGCAGTACTTC.